Below are 32 T cell receptor beta chains sequenced from a single sample in a study of cytomegalovirus exposure and HLA in healthy donors. With 60 Vbeta and 13 Jbeta primers, the PCR was carried out. Produced via immunoSEQ multiplex PCR; TCRdb's table is partial and in-frame only. This table holds roughly 150,000 clones, 65% to 90% found once. Sequencing input: PBMCs. These receptors all stem from a male donor in good health and CMV-seronegative.

The chain couples TRBV7-8 to TRBJ2-7; 8 positions match TRBD1. The V segment lost 2 bases and the J segment 6 bases; nucleotides outside the gene matches: 9. CDR1 and CDR2 from the germline V gene are SGHVS and FQNEAQ. This CDR3 comprises 15 residues. This CDR3 reads CASSLNQGAKSEQYF. The DNA for the CDR3 is TGTGCCAGCAGCTTAAACCAGGGGGCGAAATCCGAGCAGTACTTC.

This clone occurred a few times. The J gene is TRBJ1-3, the V gene TRBV19, with TRBD1 as a possible D gene (5 bases). Germline V gene lookup returns CDR1 LNHDA and CDR2 SQIVND (reference sequence). V was trimmed by 7 bases and J by 0 bases, leaving 13 bases between them. The CDR3 length is 15 residues. This chain's CDR3 is CASTSGHLSGNTIYF. CDR3 nucleotides: TGTGCCAGTACGAGTGGACACCTCTCTGGAAACACCATATATTTT.

The chain couples TRBV30 to TRBJ2-2; 10 nucleotides align to TRBD1. V was clipped by 4 bases and J by 3 bases; unmatched bases: 20. The V gene's germline CDR1 is GTSNPN and CDR2 SVGIG (reference sequence). There are 20 residues in the CDR3. In DNA form, the CDR3 reads TGTGCCTGGAATCTGGACAGGGGGTTCGGCGGGCCTGGGCACACCGGGGAGCTGTTTTTT. Translating gives CAWNLDRGFGGPGHTGELFF.

V and J are TRBV6-5 and TRBJ2-3; possible D gene TRBD1, 6 bases. The CDR3 totals 15 residues. Trimming stripped 6 bases from V and 3 bases from J, with 16 bases between. Germline CDR1 is MNHEY and CDR2 is SVGAGI. As DNA, the CDR3 is TGTGCCAGCAGCACCCACAGGGAATGGACAGATACGCAGTATTTT. Translated, it gives CASSTHREWTDTQYF.

This clone was counted between two and nine times. V usage is TRBV5-1 and J usage is TRBJ2-3; TRBD1 matches 7 bases. CDR3 size: 14 residues. Germline loops: CDR1 SGHRS, CDR2 YFSETQ. Unmatched junction bases numbered 7, after V lost 4 bases and J lost 5 bases. The CDR3 here is CASSPGQDLDTQYF. CDR3 DNA: TGCGCCAGCAGCCCCGGACAGGACCTAGATACGCAGTATTTT.

This rearrangement joins TRBV19 to TRBJ1-1; TRBD1 agrees at 7 bases. J was trimmed by 3 bases and V by 6 bases; bases with no gene match: 4. The CDR3 is 13 amino acids. Germline CDR1 LNHDA, CDR2 SQIVND (reference sequence). The CDR3 spells CASSGTEHTEAFF. CDR3 bases: TGTGCCAGTAGCGGGACAGAACACACTGAAGCTTTCTTT.

The genes are TRBV25-1 and TRBJ1-2; D uncertain. Germline V gives CDR1 MGHDK, CDR2 SYGVNS. Trimming took off 4 bases at V and 4 bases at J, with 4 bases between the two ends. This CDR3 has 11 amino acids. The CDR3 loop is CASSVGYGYTF. In nucleotides, the CDR3 is TGTGCCAGCAGTGTCGGCTATGGCTACACCTTC.

The genes are TRBV11-2 and TRBJ1-2; no reliable D call. The CDR3 runs 15 residues. Deletions cut 6 bases from V and 7 bases from J, with 21 bases between. Germline lookup yields CDR1 SGHAT and CDR2 FQNNGV. CDR3 amino acids: CASSFSRGRSGGYTF. In nucleotides, the CDR3 is TGTGCCAGCAGTTTTTCGCGAGGGCGCAGTGGTGGCTACACCTTC.

This rearrangement joins TRBV5-5 to TRBJ1-2; 11 bases fit TRBD1. V lost 6 bases, J lost 9 bases, and 4 bases stayed unmatched. The germline CDR1 and CDR2 sequences are SGHKS and YYEKEE (reference sequence). The CDR3 is 12 residues long. The CDR3 DNA sequence: TGTGCCAGCACCGGGACAGGGGGTAGCTACACCTTC. This encodes CASTGTGGSYTF.

V is TRBV6-5 and J is TRBJ2-1; TRBD2 matches at 10 bases. Germline lookup yields CDR1 MNHEY and CDR2 SVGAGI. The CDR3 contains 16 residues. The V gene end was trimmed by 0 bases and the J gene end by 8 bases; junction bases not matched to a gene: 7. The CDR3 spells CASSYSPSGGVYEQFF. The CDR3 DNA sequence: TGTGCCAGCAGTTACTCGCCCAGCGGGGGGGTCTATGAGCAGTTCTTC.

The V and J genes are TRBV19 and TRBJ1-4; D perhaps matches TRBD1 (5 bases). CDR1 and CDR2 (germline): LNHDA, SQIVND (reference sequence). The CDR3 runs to 16 residues. V was trimmed by 5 bases and J by 0 bases, leaving 13 bases between them. For the CDR3, the DNA is TGTGCCAGTAGTGCAGCCAGGACAACAACTAATGAAAAACTGTTTTTT. Amino acids: CASSAARTTTNEKLFF.

This CDR3 reads CASRTGATDEQYF. The CDR3 region has the DNA TGTGCCAGCAGGACAGGCGCGACGGACGAGCAGTACTTC. This sequence joins TRBV6-6 and TRBJ2-7; D is perhaps TRBD1 (6 bases). V was shortened by 6 bases and J by 5 bases, with 14 bases between the two germline ends. The CDR3 runs to 13 residues. From germline, CDR1 is MNHNY and CDR2 SVGAGI (reference sequence).

The chain combines TRBV9 with TRBJ1-1; D is unresolved. V was trimmed by 3 bases and J by 5 bases, leaving 11 bases between them. Germline V gives CDR1 SGDLS, CDR2 YYNGEE. This CDR3 has 13 amino acids. The CDR3 loop reads CASSALRRTEAFF. CDR3 in DNA: TGTGCCAGCAGCGCCCTAAGAAGAACTGAAGCTTTCTTT.

This rearrangement joins TRBV6-6 to TRBJ2-3; no clear D. V dropped 0 bases and J dropped 0 bases, with 4 bases sitting between them. CDR3 length: 14 residues. The germline CDR1 and CDR2 sequences are MNHNY and SVGAGI (reference sequence). The CDR3 protein is CASSYSESTDTQYF. The CDR3 DNA reads TGTGCCAGCAGTTACTCGGAGAGCACAGATACGCAGTATTTT.

The CDR3 sequence: CASRATGYQPQHF. CDR3 DNA: TGTGCCAGCAGAGCGACAGGGTATCAGCCCCAGCATTTT. This chain uses TRBV6-5 with TRBJ1-5; 7 nucleotides align to TRBD1. Germline values: CDR1 MNHEY, CDR2 SVGAGI. The junction had 4 bases not matched to a gene; V was cut back by 6 bases and J by 5 bases. The CDR3 has 13 amino acids.

This chain joins TRBV19 and TRBJ2-5, with D tentatively TRBD2 (6 bases). The DNA end is a closer match to TRBJ2-7, so the J assignment may be wrong. Germline V gene lookup returns CDR1 LNHDA and CDR2 SQIVND (reference sequence). This CDR3 is built from 12 residues. CDR3 sequence (DNA): TGTGCCAGTAGTTTGGAGGGGTACGAGCAGTACTTC. This encodes CASSLEGYEQYF.

The rearrangement links TRBV7-2 to TRBJ2-3; 9 bases are shared with TRBD2. The CDR3 runs to 16 residues. Germline CDR1 and CDR2: SGHTA and FQGNSA. J was trimmed by 3 bases and V by 1 base; bases with no gene match: 5. The CDR3 loop is CASSLGAAGGTDTQYF. Written as DNA, the CDR3 is TGTGCCAGCAGCTTAGGGGCTGCGGGGGGGACAGATACGCAGTATTTT.

The V and J genes are TRBV5-1 and TRBJ2-1, with 9 positions matching TRBD2. V lost 0 bases, J lost 7 bases, and 5 bases stayed unmatched. This CDR3 has 15 residues. Germline assignment: CDR1 SGHRS and CDR2 YFSETQ. CDR3 protein: CASSLGLAGKNEQFF. The DNA for the CDR3 is TGCGCCAGCAGCTTGGGCCTAGCGGGAAAGAATGAGCAGTTCTTC.

Here the CDR3 reads CASSEATRGLQPQHF. CDR3 nucleotide sequence: TGTGCCAGCAGTGAAGCGACCAGGGGGCTTCAGCCCCAGCATTTT. The chain carries TRBV2 and TRBJ1-5; 8 bases match TRBD1. Germline CDR1 and CDR2: SNHLY and FYNNEI. Trimming at V came to 0 bases and at J to 6 bases, leaving 4 bases not matched to a gene. The CDR3 is 15 amino acids.

The CDR3 nucleotides read TGTGCCAGTAGTCCCCAGAGGGGGGGGAACACTGAAGCTTTCTTT. Encoded protein: CASSPQRGGNTEAFF. V and J are TRBV19 and TRBJ1-1; a possible D gene is TRBD1 (6 bases). The CDR3 is made up of 15 amino acids. CDR1 and CDR2 (germline): LNHDA, SQIVND (reference sequence). V shed 5 bases and J shed 1 base, with 14 bases lying between them. Using reference TRBV19 and TRBJ1-1 for the parts outside the CDR3, the full variable domain is DGGITQSPKYLFRKEGQNVTLSCEQNLNHDAMYWYRQDPGQGLRLIYYSQIVNDFQKGDIAEGYSVSREKKESFPLTVTSAQKNPTAFYLCASSPQRGGNTEAFFGQGTRLTVV.

This clone was observed a single time. The chain uses TRBV11-2 and TRBJ2-1, with D possibly TRBD1 on 5 matching bases. Germline loops: CDR1 SGHAT, CDR2 FQNNGV. There are 14 residues in the CDR3. Deletions cut 2 bases from V and 5 bases from J, with 10 bases between. CDR3: CASSLRDRNNEQFF. Here the CDR3 DNA reads TGTGCCAGCAGCTTACGTGACAGAAACAATGAGCAGTTCTTC.

The chain combines TRBV4-1 with TRBJ1-2; 12 bases map to TRBD1. This CDR3 has 16 residues. J was trimmed by 7 bases and V by 3 bases; bases with no gene match: 9. Germline CDR1 is MGHRA and CDR2 is YSYEKL. Here the CDR3 DNA reads TGCGCCAGCAGCCAGGAAAAGGGACAGGGGGCGGGTGGCTACACCTTC. This gives the protein CASSQEKGQGAGGYTF.

The chain carries TRBV30 and TRBJ2-1; D ambiguous. Looked up from germline, CDR1 is GTSNPN and CDR2 is SVGIG (reference sequence). This CDR3 is 13 amino acids long. V was trimmed by 4 bases and J by 5 bases, leaving 12 bases between them. CDR3 DNA sequence: TGTGCCTGGAACCTTCGCGGCCACAATGAGCAGTTCTTC. Its protein is CAWNLRGHNEQFF.

V is TRBV28 and J is TRBJ2-5; a weak D match, TRBD1 (6 bases). With 3 bases removed from V and 5 bases from J, the gap between germline ends came to 16 bases. Germline loops: CDR1 MDHEN, CDR2 SYDVKM. This CDR3 comprises 15 residues. The DNA for the CDR3 is TGTGCCAGCAGTTTGAGGCAGGGGCGTGGTGAGACCCAGTACTTC. Its translation is CASSLRQGRGETQYF. The entire variable domain, with the rest obtained from reference TRBV28 and TRBJ2-5, is as follows: DVKVTQSSRYLVKRTGEKVFLECVQDMDHENMFWYRQDPGLGLRLIYFSYDVKMKEKGDIPEGYSVSREKKERFSLILESASTNQTSMYLCASSLRQGRGETQYFGPGTRLLVL.

The V gene is TRBV7-9, the J gene TRBJ1-5; tentatively, D is TRBD1 (5 bases). Germline assignment: CDR1 SEHNR and CDR2 FQNEAQ (reference sequence). Trimming stripped 5 bases from V and 4 bases from J, with 9 bases between. The CDR3 totals 13 residues. CDR3 loop: CASSRQLNQPQHF. The CDR3 DNA follows: TGTGCCAGCAGCAGACAGTTGAATCAGCCCCAGCATTTT.

The chain recombines TRBV29-1 with TRBJ1-1, with D perhaps TRBD1 (5 bases). CDR3 size: 10 residues. Germline V gene lookup returns CDR1 SQVTM and CDR2 ANQGSEA. The DNA of the CDR3 is TGCAGAACGGGGGGGACTGAAGCTTTCTTT. It translates to CRTGGTEAFF.

V gene TRBV10-1 combines with J gene TRBJ2-4, with 7 bases that match TRBD1. Germline V gene data show CDR1 as WNHNN and CDR2 as SYGVQD (reference sequence). V lost 6 bases and J lost 12; bases outside the gene matches: 17. The CDR3 runs to 15 residues. CDR3 region: CASSLSGPTGDSQYF. The CDR3 DNA sequence: TGCGCCAGCAGCCTATCCGGGCCCACTGGGGACAGTCAGTACTTC.

This clone was detected only once. The chain is built from TRBV15 and TRBJ1-6, with TRBD1 matching over 10 bases. The trim removed 4 bases at V and 7 bases at J, leaving 7 bases unmatched. This CDR3 region has 16 residues. In germline, CDR1 is LNHNV, CDR2 YYDKDF (reference sequence). CDR3 sequence: CATSIPGQGPNSPLHF. CDR3 nucleotide sequence: TGTGCCACCAGCATCCCGGGACAGGGGCCAAATTCACCCCTCCACTTT.

The V call is TRBV30, the J call TRBJ1-6; TRBD1 matches at 7 bases. There are 14 residues in the CDR3. Germline-derived CDR1 and CDR2 are GTSNPN and SVGIG (reference sequence). V lost 5 bases, J lost 9 bases, and 10 bases stayed unmatched. The CDR3 loop is CAWGTTGLFSPLHF. The CDR3 nucleotides read TGTGCCTGGGGCACGACAGGGTTGTTTTCACCCCTCCACTTT.

The chain employs TRBV6-6 and TRBJ2-3, with 7 bases identical to TRBD1. The CDR3 loop spans 14 amino acids. V dropped 5 bases and J dropped 4; count of bases not matched to a gene: 6. The germline CDR1 and CDR2 sequences are MNHNY and SVGAGI (reference sequence). The CDR3: CASSPRQGSDTQYF. The CDR3, as DNA: TGTGCCAGCAGTCCCCGACAGGGTTCAGATACGCAGTATTTT.

The table lists this clone with a few counts. This chain links TRBV10-3 with TRBJ1-1, with D possibly matching TRBD1 (5 bases). The CDR3 runs 14 residues. The germline V gene has CDR1 ENHRY and CDR2 SYGVKD. With 4 bases removed from V and 0 bases from J, the gap between germline ends came to 9 bases. As DNA, the CDR3 is TGTGCCATCAGTGGACAGATAATGAACACTGAAGCTTTCTTT. It is translated as CAISGQIMNTEAFF.

The chain has TRBV7-9 and TRBJ2-1; TRBD1 matches at 10 bases. The CDR3 is 14 amino acids. Germline trimming cut 5 bases from V and 7 bases from J; bases unmatched to any gene: 5. The V gene's germline CDR1 is SEHNR and CDR2 FQNEAQ (reference sequence). CDR3 sequence reads: CASSRGTGENEQFF. In DNA, the CDR3 is TGTGCCAGCAGCAGAGGGACAGGGGAGAATGAGCAGTTCTTC.